This T cell receptor beta chain was identified during a study of T cell responses to AZD1222 COVID-19 vaccine. In regard to this clone: The target antigen is unknown.

Trimming removed 5 bases at V and 5 bases at J, with 28 bases between. The CDR3 has 19 amino acids. Germline CDR1 and CDR2: LNHDA and SQIVND (reference sequence). Overall study findings and caveats: Baseline seropositivity occurred in only a handful of AZD1222 recipients. Mostly white British, mostly female donors; authors suggested clonal diversity may be underestimated.

The protocol was immunoSEQ multiplex PCR, while the TCRdb copy is restricted to in-frame clones and leaves out a portion. The sample gives 130,000 to 150,000 clones, 91% of which show up once; roughly 4.6% is in the top ten. The receptor comes from an adult in good health. J is TRBJ1-5 and V is TRBV19; maybe TRBD1 (6 bases). The input for sequencing was peripheral blood, taken on day 0 of AZD1222 vaccination. The CDR3 DNA reads TGTGCCAGTAGTTGGATCTGGACAGTAATCCCCTTCACCCATCAGCCCCAGCATTTT. It yields the protein CASSWIWTVIPFTHQPQHF.